Below are 31 T cell receptor beta chains sequenced from a single sample in a study of regulatory T cells in long-lasting Graves disease. For TCR beta, libraries came from iRepertoire HTBI primers and Arm-PCR of CDR3 regions. TCRdb re-derived calls from the multiplex PCR reads in MiXCR, one entry per CDR3 protein. The sample lists roughly 470,000 distinct CDR3 sequences, around 21% occurring once. Time point of the sample: persistent/refractory GD, antithyroid drugs over 5 years with positive TRAb. RNA from PBMCs was the source of the TCR library. This specimen was peripheral blood mononuclear cells (PBMCs), taken when the disease was refractory, from a patient treated with antithyroid drugs. Receptors originate from a female donor with Graves disease.

Ten or more counts support this clonotype. One end of the junction is discordant with germline, which a read error may explain. The chain couples TRBV2 to TRBJ1-1; D call uncertain. This CDR3 comprises 14 residues. Germline CDR1 is SNHLY and CDR2 is FYNNEI. The CDR3 here is CASSDLTKDTEAFF. DNA of the CDR3: TGTGCCAGCAGTGACCTGACAAAAGACACCGAAGCTTTCTTT. The entire variable domain, with the rest obtained from reference TRBV2 and TRBJ1-1, is as follows: EPEVTQTPSHQVTQMGQEVILRCVPISNHLYFYWYRQILGQKVEFLVSFYNNEISEKSEIFDDQFSVERPDGSNFTLKIRSTKLEDSAMYFCASSDLTKDTEAFFGQGTRLTVV.

This clonotype was picked up many times. The J gene is TRBJ2-7, the V gene TRBV2; possible D gene TRBD2, 6 bases. V was pared by 3 bases and J by 6 bases, with 9 bases between. This CDR3 contains 12 residues. The V gene's germline CDR1 is SNHLY and CDR2 FYNNEI. CDR3 protein: CASSDPGVEQYF. CDR3 sequence (DNA): TGTGCCAGCAGTGACCCGGGGGTCGAGCAGTACTTC.

This clonotype was observed many times. The V and J genes are TRBV2 and TRBJ1-5; TRBD1 matches at 7 bases. Losses at the gene ends were 6 bases for V and 5 bases for J; bases not matched to a gene: 10. This CDR3 is 15 amino acids long. The germline CDR1 and CDR2 sequences are SNHLY and FYNNEI. The CDR3 protein is CASSNPDRVHQPQHF. CDR3 coding DNA: TGTGCCAGCAGCAACCCTGACAGGGTCCATCAGCCCCAGCATTTT. The entire variable domain, with the rest obtained from reference TRBV2 and TRBJ1-5, is as follows: EPEVTQTPSHQVTQMGQEVILRCVPISNHLYFYWYRQILGQKVEFLVSFYNNEISEKSEIFDDQFSVERPDGSNFTLKIRSTKLEDSAMYFCASSNPDRVHQPQHFGDGTRLSIL.

In its sample, this clonotype was seen a few times. The chain is built from TRBV6-2 or TRBV6-3 and TRBJ1-6, with D possibly TRBD1 on 6 matching bases. The length of the CDR3 is 17 residues. V lost 0 bases and J lost 5, with 14 bases in between. Germline-derived CDR1 and CDR2 are MNHEY and SVGEGT. DNA of the CDR3: TGTGCCAGCAGTTACTCTACCCGGACAGCCCATAATTCACCCCTCCACTTT. Protein: CASSYSTRTAHNSPLHF.

This sequence joins TRBV7-9 and TRBJ2-5; 7 bases align to TRBD1. Germline V CDR1 and CDR2: SEHNR, FQNEAQ (reference sequence). Trimming at V came to 5 bases and at J to 2 bases, leaving 11 bases not matched to a gene. This CDR3 has 16 residues. The CDR3, as DNA: TGTGCCAGCAGCCCGCGACAGGGATGGAGGCAAGAGACCCAGTACTTC. Translated, it gives CASSPRQGWRQETQYF.

This clonotype appeared a few times. Germline is not matched at one junction end, which may reflect a read error. The gene calls are TRBV18 and TRBJ1-4; D is possibly TRBD1 (6 bases). This CDR3 contains 14 residues. Looked up from germline, CDR1 is KGHSH and CDR2 is LQKENI. CDR3 sequence: CASSASGGGEKPFF. CDR3 DNA sequence: TGTGCCAGCTCCGCCTCCGGGGGCGGTGAAAAACCGTTTTTT.

This clonotype was observed a few times. The CDR3 coding sequence is TGTGCCAGCGATGGTGGCACTGAAGCTTTCTTT. Residues: CASDGGTEAFF. The rearrangement uses TRBV19 and TRBJ1-1; D remains unclear. Deletions cut 9 bases from V and 4 bases from J, with 9 bases between. The CDR3 spans 11 residues. Germline V gene lookup returns CDR1 LNHDA and CDR2 SQIVND (reference sequence).

The V gene is TRBV4-1, the J gene TRBJ2-4, with D possibly TRBD2 on 5 matching bases. Germline CDR1 reads MGHRA; CDR2 reads YSYEKL. V lost 0 bases to trimming and J lost 1 base, with 13 bases between them. CDR3 length: 17 amino acids. The CDR3 region has the DNA TGCGCCAGCAGCCAAGATTGGAGGAATGAGGCCAAAAACATTCAGTACTTC. Translated: CASSQDWRNEAKNIQYF.

This chain uses TRBV19 with TRBJ1-1; 7 nucleotides agree with TRBD1. Germline trimming cut 8 bases from V and 6 bases from J; bases unmatched to any gene: 9. The CDR3 is 13 amino acids. Looked up from germline, CDR1 is LNHDA and CDR2 is SQIVND (reference sequence). The CDR3 is CASRRGPNAEAFF. DNA for the CDR3: TGTGCCAGTCGGAGGGGGCCCAACGCTGAAGCTTTCTTT.

In its sample, this clonotype was seen many times. In nucleotides, the CDR3 is TGCAGTGCTAGAGATTGGACTAGCGGCTCCTACGAGCAGTACTTC. As protein: CSARDWTSGSYEQYF. The V and J genes are TRBV20-1 and TRBJ2-7; 10 nucleotides agree with TRBD2. V gave up 0 bases and J gave up 0 bases; unmatched junction bases: 2. Per the germline V gene, CDR1 is DFQATT and CDR2 is SNEGSKA (reference sequence). There are 15 residues in the CDR3.

The table lists this clonotype with a few counts. This sequence joins TRBV18 and TRBJ1-2; the D is unclear. CDR1 is KGHSH and CDR2 is LQKENI in the germline V gene. V was shortened by 2 bases and J by 4 bases, with 11 bases between the two germline ends. This CDR3 comprises 14 residues. CDR3 amino acids: CASSPLPEPYGYTF. CDR3 sequence (DNA): TGTGCCAGCTCACCATTGCCAGAGCCCTATGGCTACACCTTC.

There are many counts of this clonotype. V gene TRBV12-3 or TRBV12-4 combines with J gene TRBJ2-2; tentatively, D is TRBD2 (5 bases). The CDR3 runs 13 residues. Trimming cost V 6 bases and J 4 bases, with 9 bases left between them. The CDR3 protein is CASSPSGTGELFF. The CDR3 nucleotides read TGTGCCAGCAGCCCAAGCGGCACCGGGGAGCTGTTTTTT.

This clonotype was recorded many times. This CDR3 is CATNAGYQETQYF. For the CDR3, the DNA is TGTGCCACCAACGCCGGGTACCAAGAGACCCAGTACTTC. V and J are TRBV2 and TRBJ2-5; D call uncertain. In germline, CDR1 is SNHLY, CDR2 FYNNEI. The CDR3 length is 13 residues. V lost 10 bases and J 0 bases, leaving 12 bases between the germline ends.

About this clonotype itself: Because it lacks the conserved phenylalanine or tryptophan at the end, this CDR3 is likely a read error. The gene calls are TRBV19 and TRBJ1-2; possible D gene TRBD1, 5 bases. Germline V gene lookup returns CDR1 LNHDA and CDR2 SQIVND (reference sequence). The CDR3 runs to 12 residues. Trimming took 8 bases from V and 3 from J, leaving 10 bases between them. The CDR3 DNA sequence: TGTGCCAGTTCTCGGGACTACTATGGCTACACCTCC. As protein: CASSRDYYGYTS.

This clonotype was seen ten or more times. The chain joins TRBV7-8 to TRBJ2-7; TRBD2 matches at 7 bases. Germline V gene lookup returns CDR1 SGHVS and CDR2 FQNEAQ. The CDR3 loop spans 14 amino acids. The ends lost 5 bases at V and 2 bases at J; junction bases unmatched: 6. The CDR3 bases are TGTGCCAGCAGCGAGCTGGGGGGGGCCTACGAGCAGTACTTC. It yields the protein CASSELGGAYEQYF. Together with reference TRBV7-8 and TRBJ2-7, the CDR3 gives the full variable domain: GAGVSQSPRYKVAKRGQDVALRCDPISGHVSLFWYQQALGQGPEFLTYFQNEAQLDKSGLPSDRFFAERPEGSVSTLKIQRTQQEDSAVYLCASSELGGAYEQYFGPGTRLTVT.

This clonotype was detected many times. The rearrangement joins TRBV18 to TRBJ1-1; no reliable D call. The V and J ends lost 3 bases and 0 bases respectively, with 8 bases between them. Per the germline V gene, CDR1 is KGHSH and CDR2 is LQKENI. The CDR3 totals 14 residues. CDR3 sequence (DNA): TGTGCCAGCTCACCGCACAGACTGAACACTGAAGCTTTCTTT. Translated, it gives CASSPHRLNTEAFF. The full variable domain, its missing parts supplied by reference TRBV18 and TRBJ1-1, is NAGVMQNPRHLVRRRGQEARLRCSPMKGHSHVYWYRQLPEEGLKFMVYLQKENIIDESGMPKERFSAEFPKEGPSILRIQQVVRGDSAAYFCASSPHRLNTEAFFGQGTRLTVV.

To note about this clonotype: The junction departs from the called germline gene at one end, perhaps through a read error. The chain couples TRBV30 to TRBJ1-5; 9 bases match TRBD1. This CDR3 region has 15 residues. From germline, CDR1 is GTSNPN and CDR2 SVGIG (reference sequence). The CDR3 spells CAWGVRGQGHQPQHF. In nucleotides, the CDR3 is TGTGCCTGGGGTGTAAGGGGACAGGGTCATCAGCCCCAGCATTTT. The whole variable domain, remainder taken from reference TRBV30 and TRBJ1-5, is SQTIHQWPATLVQPVGSPLSLECTVEGTSNPNLYWYRQAAGRGLQLLFYSVGIGQISSEVPQNLSASRPQDRQFILSSKKLLLSDSGFYLCAWGVRGQGHQPQHFGDGTRLSIL.

This clonotype was recorded a few times. The chain couples TRBV6-1 to TRBJ2-2; 10 nucleotides agree with TRBD2. This CDR3 comprises 15 residues. Germline V gene sequence: CDR1 MNHNS, CDR2 SASEGT. J gave up 2 bases and V 7 bases, and 4 bases lay outside the gene matches. The CDR3, as DNA: TGTGCCAGCAAGGCACTAGCGGGAAACACCGGGGAGCTGTTTTTT. It yields the protein CASKALAGNTGELFF.

This clonotype has ten or more counts. The chain joins TRBV11-2 to TRBJ2-4; 14 bases map to TRBD2. The CDR3 has 18 residues. V shed 5 bases and J 1 base; nucleotides not matched to a gene: 7. The germline V gene has CDR1 SGHAT and CDR2 FQNNGV. The CDR3 DNA is TGTGCCAGCAGCCTAAGACTAGCGGGAGGGCAGGCCAAAAACATTCAGTACTTC. It is translated as CASSLRLAGGQAKNIQYF.

This clonotype came up many times. J is TRBJ1-5 and V is TRBV19; D is undetermined. Germline CDR1 and CDR2: LNHDA and SQIVND (reference sequence). The CDR3 spans 14 residues. Trimming cost V 5 bases and J 4 bases, with 12 bases left between them. The CDR3: CASSQPGRNQPQHF. Written as DNA, the CDR3 is TGTGCCAGTAGTCAACCCGGGAGAAATCAGCCCCAGCATTTT.

This clonotype was recorded many times. The genes are TRBV11-2 and TRBJ1-2; D not resolved. Per the germline V gene, CDR1 is SGHAT and CDR2 is FQNNGV. The CDR3 sequence is 13 residues long. Trimming removed 1 base at V and 7 bases at J, with 10 bases between. This CDR3 is CASSLVPGRGYTF. DNA of the CDR3: TGTGCCAGCAGCTTAGTTCCCGGACGTGGCTACACCTTC.

This clonotype was counted ten times or more. This chain joins TRBV12-3 or TRBV12-4 and TRBJ2-5, with 11 positions matching TRBD2. The CDR3 spans 14 residues. The junction had 3 bases not matched to a gene; V was cut back by 4 bases and J by 5 bases. For the CDR3, the DNA is TGTGCCAGCAGTTACGGGACTAGCGGTGAGACCCAGTACTTC. Its translation: CASSYGTSGETQYF.

This clonotype was seen ten or more times. The genes are TRBV20-1 and TRBJ2-5; no firm D call. CDR1 DFQATT and CDR2 SNEGSKA come from the germline V gene (reference sequence). Between the trimmed V and J ends, which lost 3 bases and 2 bases, there was a span of 13 bases. This CDR3 has 14 residues. The CDR3 here is CSASIGRTQETQYF. In DNA, the CDR3 is TGCAGTGCTAGTATAGGCCGGACGCAAGAGACCCAGTACTTC.

The V call is TRBV30, the J call TRBJ2-5; D unresolved. The germline gives CDR1 GTSNPN, CDR2 SVGIG (reference sequence). V dropped 3 bases and J dropped 3 bases, with 17 bases sitting between them. The CDR3 runs to 15 residues. CDR3 DNA: TGTGCCTGGAGCCGGATTCGGGTGGATAAAGAGACCCAGTACTTC. Amino acids: CAWSRIRVDKETQYF.

With regard to this clonotype: One end of the junction varies from germline; a read error may be responsible. The chain joins TRBV2 to TRBJ1-4; a possible D gene is TRBD1 (6 bases). The length of the CDR3 is 12 residues. Germline V gene data show CDR1 as SNHLY and CDR2 as FYNNEI. The CDR3 loop reads CASGGANEKLLF. As DNA, the CDR3 is TGTGCCAGCGGGGGGGCTAATGAAAAACTGCTTTTT.

This chain uses TRBV5-6 with TRBJ2-3; D is undetermined. V was cut by 4 bases and J by 1 base, with 16 bases left in between. The CDR3 runs to 16 residues. Germline V gene sequence: CDR1 SGHDT, CDR2 YYEEEE. In nucleotides, the CDR3 is TGTGCCAGCAGCCTTACGGTAGGAACGGGCACAGATACGCAGTATTTT. It encodes CASSLTVGTGTDTQYF.

Ten or more counts support this clonotype. The V call is TRBV27, the J call TRBJ2-5, with 7 nucleotides matching TRBD2. CDR3 length: 18 residues. Trimming took 4 bases from V and 4 from J; bases not matched to a gene: 18. Germline V CDR1 and CDR2: MNHEY, SMNVEV (reference sequence). CDR3 nucleotide sequence: TGTGCCAGCAGTTCCACCCCGCTACTCGCGGGAGTGGGAGAGACCCAGTACTTC. Its protein product is CASSSTPLLAGVGETQYF.

At least ten counts were recorded for this clonotype. The chain links TRBV15 to TRBJ1-1; 7 bases agree with TRBD1. The germline V gene encodes CDR1 LNHNV and CDR2 YYDKDF (reference sequence). The junction had 7 bases not matched to a gene; V was cut back by 0 bases and J by 0 bases. This CDR3 comprises 17 residues. The CDR3 reads CATSRDPGRGLNTEAFF. CDR3 in DNA: TGTGCCACCAGCAGAGATCCGGGCAGGGGGTTGAACACTGAAGCTTTCTTT.

The chain joins TRBV4-1 to TRBJ2-5; 11 positions match TRBD2. V was clipped by 3 bases and J by 1 base; unmatched bases: 4. CDR1 MGHRA and CDR2 YSYEKL come from the germline V gene. The CDR3 contains 16 residues. In DNA, the CDR3 is TGCGCCAGCAGCCATTTCCTAGCGGGAGGCCAAGAGACCCAGTACTTC. It specifies CASSHFLAGGQETQYF.

This sequence joins TRBV15 and TRBJ2-7; maybe TRBD1 (6 bases). The CDR3 is made up of 17 amino acids. The V and J ends lost 5 bases and 2 bases respectively, with 22 bases between them. Germline CDR1 is LNHNV and CDR2 is YYDKDF (reference sequence). For the CDR3, the DNA is TGTGCCACCAGCGGACGATCAGGGACACCAGTTACCTACGAGCAGTACTTC. It encodes CATSGRSGTPVTYEQYF. The full variable domain, completed using reference TRBV15 and TRBJ2-7, is DAMVIQNPRYQVTQFGKPVTLSCSQTLNHNVMYWYQQKSSQAPKLLFHYYDKDFNNEADTPDNFQSRRPNTSFCFLDIRSPGLGDTAMYLCATSGRSGTPVTYEQYFGPGTRLTVT.

This clonotype appeared many times. This chain connects TRBV13 to TRBJ2-4; tentatively, D is TRBD2 (6 bases). Trimming cost V 4 bases and J 0 bases, with 13 bases left between them. Germline-derived CDR1 and CDR2 are PRHDT and FYEKMQ (reference sequence). The CDR3 has 16 residues. Written as DNA, the CDR3 is TGTGCCAGCAGCTCGACCCCGGGACTAGCCAAAAACATTCAGTACTTC. It yields the protein CASSSTPGLAKNIQYF.